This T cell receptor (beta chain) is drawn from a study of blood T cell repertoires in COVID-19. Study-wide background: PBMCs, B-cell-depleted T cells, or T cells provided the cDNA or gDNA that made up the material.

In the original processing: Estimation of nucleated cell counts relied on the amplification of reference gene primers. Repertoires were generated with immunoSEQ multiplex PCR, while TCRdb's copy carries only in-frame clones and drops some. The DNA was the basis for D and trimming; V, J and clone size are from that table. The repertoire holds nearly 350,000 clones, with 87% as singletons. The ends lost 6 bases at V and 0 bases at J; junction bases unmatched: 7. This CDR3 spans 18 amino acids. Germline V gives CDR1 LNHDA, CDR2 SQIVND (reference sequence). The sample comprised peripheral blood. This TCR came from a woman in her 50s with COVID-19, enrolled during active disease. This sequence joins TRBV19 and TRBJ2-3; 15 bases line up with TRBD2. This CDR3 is CASRPGLAGGGSTDTQYF. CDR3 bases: TGTGCCAGTAGGCCGGGACTAGCGGGAGGTGGGAGCACAGATACGCAGTATTTT.